The 8 T cell receptor beta chains listed next were all sequenced from one sample in a study of blood T cell repertoires in COVID-19. The assay was immunoSEQ multiplex PCR, and TCRdb's table has in-frame clones only and misses some. This sample carries over 150,000 clones, around nine tenths of them seen once, and the ten largest clones take around 0.5%. Sequenced input: peripheral blood. Receptor source: a man between 60 and 75 years old with COVID-19, enrolled during active disease.

The rearrangement links TRBV11-2 to TRBJ2-7; 11 bases match TRBD2. With V trimmed by 5 bases and J by 6 bases, 9 bases remained unmatched. Germline V lookup: CDR1 SGHAT, CDR2 FQNNGV. The length of the CDR3 is 15 residues. As DNA, the CDR3 is TGTGCCAGCAGCGCCAGGGTCCTAGCGGGAGGCGAGCAGTACTTC. This gives the protein CASSARVLAGGEQYF.

The chain couples TRBV2 to TRBJ1-6, with a possible D match to TRBD1 (5 bases). Germline CDR1 is SNHLY and CDR2 is FYNNEI. The CDR3 contains 15 residues. V lost 5 bases and J lost 7, with 15 bases in between. CDR3 bases: TGTGCCAGCAGTTCATCAGGGTCCGTCAATTCACCCCTCCACTTT. Its translation: CASSSSGSVNSPLHF.

This chain links TRBV7-3 with TRBJ1-1; D possibly corresponds to TRBD1 (5 bases). CDR1 SGHTA and CDR2 FQGTGA come from the germline V gene. V shed 5 bases and J shed 1 base, with 8 bases lying between them. CDR3 length: 13 residues. The chain's CDR3 is CASSADRNTEAFF. The CDR3, as DNA: TGTGCCAGCAGCGCCGACAGGAACACTGAAGCTTTCTTT.

The chain joins TRBV19 to TRBJ2-7, with 9 bases aligning to TRBD1. V shed 5 bases and J 3 bases; nucleotides not matched to a gene: 8. The CDR3 totals 15 residues. CDR1 and CDR2 from the germline V gene are LNHDA and SQIVND (reference sequence). The CDR3 loop is CASSPRQGGDYEQYF. CDR3 coding DNA: TGTGCCAGTAGTCCCCGACAGGGGGGGGACTACGAGCAGTACTTC.

The chain couples TRBV10-3 to TRBJ2-2, with TRBD1 matching over 7 bases. This CDR3 comprises 15 residues. With 0 bases clipped from V and 4 bases from J, the junction kept 2 bases outside the gene matches. Per germline, CDR1 ENHRY and CDR2 SYGVKD. The CDR3 spells CAISESAGGTGELFF. CDR3 DNA sequence: TGTGCCATCAGTGAGTCGGCAGGGGGCACCGGGGAGCTGTTTTTT.

The J gene is TRBJ1-1, the V gene TRBV6-5; 7 positions match TRBD1. The V gene's germline CDR1 is MNHEY and CDR2 SVGAGI. This CDR3 comprises 16 residues. The junction had 5 bases not matched to a gene; V was cut back by 0 bases and J by 1 base. In DNA, the CDR3 is TGTGCCAGCAGTTACTCCTCGAGACAGGGGAACACTGAAGCTTTCTTT. Protein product: CASSYSSRQGNTEAFF.

The rearrangement uses TRBV5-4 and TRBJ2-2; the D gene is possibly TRBD2 (5 bases). The V gene's germline CDR1 is SGHNT and CDR2 YYREEE (reference sequence). Between the trimmed V and J ends, which lost 2 bases and 7 bases, there was a span of 9 bases. This CDR3 comprises 13 residues. The CDR3, as DNA: TGTGCCAGCAGCTTAAACCGGGACGGGGAGCTGTTTTTT. As protein: CASSLNRDGELFF.

This chain joins TRBV21-1 and TRBJ2-7; the D call TRBD2 from the table was never checked on the DNA. TRBV21-1 is flagged as a pseudogene. The CDR3 is 13 residues long. The CDR3 bases are TGTGCCAGCAGCACACGGAGCGGCTACGAGCAGTACTTC. Its translation: CASSTRSGYEQYF.